The entry that follows covers one T cell receptor (beta chain) sequence. This entry is derived from a study of blood T cell repertoires in COVID-19. Study in general: PBMCs, B-cell-depleted T cells, or T cells were the source of the cDNA or gDNA that made up the material.

Authors' processing steps: Estimates of nucleated cell counts were drawn from the amplification of reference gene primers. The data were produced by immunoSEQ multiplex PCR, yet TCRdb's version contains in-frame clones alone and is incomplete. The V and J calls and the clone size are those of that table, but D and trimming were determined from the DNA. The data contain more than 150,000 clones, around 87% of them singletons. V was clipped by 0 bases and J by 7 bases, with 16 bases between them. The CDR3 contains 15 residues. Germline CDR1 reads MNHNS; CDR2 reads SASEGT. This clonotype originated in a woman aged 65 to 85 with COVID-19, enrolled during active disease. This chain connects TRBV6-1 to TRBJ2-7, with TRBD1 as a possible D gene (6 bases). Input material: peripheral blood. For the CDR3, the DNA is TGTGCCAGCAGTGAAGCAGTCGGACAGTCGAGGGAGCAGTACTTC. The encoded protein is CASSEAVGQSREQYF.